Included here is one T cell receptor beta chain sequence, with context. The antigen remains unidentified. Here immunoSEQ multiplex PCR was the method, and the copy in TCRdb shows in-frame clones only, minus some. Of 100,000 to 150,000 clones listed, approximately 94% are singletons. This entry comes from a study of T cell responses to AZD1222 COVID-19 vaccine. V was shortened by 6 bases and J by 2 bases, with 10 bases between the two germline ends. The CDR3 spans 13 residues. General observations from the study: Repertoire sampling occurred only after the peak T cell response. Donors were chiefly white British, with a greater number of females, and clonal diversity was perhaps underestimated. Increases in Spike-specific TCR breadth and depth were seen after two AZD1222 doses. Unmutated variant regions are reportedly targeted by nearly half of spike-specific TCRs.

This TCR was recovered from an adult in good health. V and J are TRBV12-3 or TRBV12-4 and TRBJ2-5; D possibly corresponds to TRBD2 (5 bases). The specimen was peripheral blood, collected on day 0 of AZD1222 vaccination. CDR3: CASSSRTQETQYF. DNA of the CDR3: TGTGCCAGCAGCTCCCGGACTCAAGAGACCCAGTACTTC.